This T cell receptor beta chain derives from a study of molecular identifiers for immune sequencing clone quantification. The CDR3 is made up of 16 amino acids. CDR1 and CDR2 from the germline V gene are MGHRA and YSYEKL. Deletions cut 0 bases from V and 2 bases from J, with 12 bases between. This clonotype was observed at least ten times. CD8+CD4-CCR7+CD45RA+ sorting gave the naive CD8 T cells. TCRdb called the PCR reads again in MiXCR, with one record for every CDR3 protein. The sample has about half a million distinct CDR3 sequences; over 20% are singletons. The receptor comes from a human donor in good health. Some libraries in this study had Jurkat cell RNA spiked in. Material: naive CD8+ T cells from blood, with Jurkat cell RNA spiked in. Stated subset: FACS-sorted CD8+CD4-CCR7+CD45RA+ naive T cells. The chain links TRBV4-1 to TRBJ2-3; D remains unclear. The CDR3 loop is CASSQDFLEATDTQYF. In DNA form, the CDR3 reads TGCGCCAGCAGCCAAGATTTCCTAGAGGCCACAGATACGCAGTATTTT.